This TCR beta chain emerged from a study of shared clonotypes between healthy human individuals. Whole-study context: Per-donor plates numbered three CD4 naive, three CD4 memory, two CD8 naive and one CD8 memory.

This clone was seen once. Template for every sorted-subset replicate PCR totaled 150 to 250 ng DNA, some 30,000 T cell genomes. Data came from immunoSEQ multiplex PCR; TCRdb stores just in-frame clones and leaves some out. Seen here are over 2,000,000 clones, roughly 95% observed once, and the top ten hold about 1.6%. Naive CD8 cells lacked CD45RO, underwent positive selection for CCR7 and left out terminally differentiated effector memory CD45RA+ cells. Germline lookup yields CDR1 MNHNS and CDR2 SASEGT. The CDR3 contains 12 residues. V shed 6 bases and J shed 3 bases, with 5 bases lying between them.

J is TRBJ2-2 and V is TRBV6-1, with no clear D. Sequencing was carried out using naive CD8+ T cells from PBMCs. The TCR sequence derives from a man aged 18 to 30 in good health. Some clones in this sample may be carry-over from other donors' samples. The CDR3 region is CASSSYTGELFF. The CDR3 DNA is TGTGCCAGCAGCTCGTACACCGGGGAGCTGTTTTTT.